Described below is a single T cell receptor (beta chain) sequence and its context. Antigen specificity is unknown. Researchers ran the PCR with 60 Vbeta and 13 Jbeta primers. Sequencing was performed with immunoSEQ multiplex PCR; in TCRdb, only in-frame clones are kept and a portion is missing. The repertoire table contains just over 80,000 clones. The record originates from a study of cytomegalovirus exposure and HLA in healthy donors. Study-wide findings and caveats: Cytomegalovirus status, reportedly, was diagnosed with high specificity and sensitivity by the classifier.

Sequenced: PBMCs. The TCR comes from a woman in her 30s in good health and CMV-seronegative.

This chain's CDR3 is CASSPQSSSGNTIYF. CDR3 bases: TGTGCCAGCAGTCCCCAATCGAGCTCTGGAAACACCATATATTTT. V usage is TRBV28 and J usage is TRBJ1-3, with no clear D. Germline V gives CDR1 MDHEN, CDR2 SYDVKM. The V end was cut by 5 bases, the J end by 0 bases, with 11 bases between. The CDR3 length is 15 residues.